This TCR beta chain was identified in a study of blood T cell repertoires in COVID-19. This CDR3 region has 15 residues. The V gene end was trimmed by 2 bases and the J gene end by 0 bases; junction bases not matched to a gene: 1. Per germline, CDR1 SGHRS and CDR2 YFSETQ. Clones were read by immunoSEQ multiplex PCR, and TCRdb kept only the in-frame ones, dropping some. Seen here are 120,000 to 150,000 clones, about 80% observed once, and the top ten hold 4.5% to 6%. The source material was peripheral blood. This TCR was sampled from a human donor in a cohort sampled during active COVID-19. V and J are TRBV5-1 and TRBJ2-2; TRBD1 matches at 7 bases. CDR3 protein: CASSFGQANTGELFF. The CDR3 nucleotides are TGCGCCAGCAGCTTCGGACAGGCGAACACCGGGGAGCTGTTTTTT.